This TCR beta chain was identified during a study of post-analysis software for immune sequencing data. Across the study: Disease trajectories encompassed relapsing-remitting, secondary progressive and progressive-relapsing multiple sclerosis.

Each TCR beta cDNA library carried unique molecular identifiers. Each CDR3 protein is one row after TCRdb ran MiXCR on the PCR reads. Of around 150,000 distinct CDR3 sequences listed, under 40% were seen once; the top ten hold 28%. This CDR3 has 13 residues. Looked up from germline, CDR1 is LNHDA and CDR2 is SQIVND (reference sequence). General observations from the study: Comparison of patients with controls showed roughly five TRBV segments more frequent in patients, TRBV5-6, TRBV5-1 and TRBV20-1 among them.

Notes on this clonotype: The antigen is undetermined. The junction differs from germline at one of its ends, possibly a read error.

V gene TRBV19 combines with J gene TRBJ2-7; D gene unclear. The sequence was collected from a girl between 10 and 17 years old with multiple sclerosis. Sequences were derived from blood, sampled after autologous hematopoietic stem cell transplantation. CDR3 amino acids: CARSIYNSYEQYF. Written as DNA, the CDR3 is TGTGCCAGGAGTATCTACAACTCCTACGAGCAGTACTTC.